The clone carrying this T cell receptor (beta chain) was seen more than once but under ten times. Its target is not known. These data are taken from a study of T cells in Graves' hyperthyroidism and ophthalmopathy. Clinical symptoms, serum thyroxine, TRAb, thyroid ultrasound and orbital computed tomography informed diagnoses. Germline V gene lookup returns CDR1 SGHAT and CDR2 FQNNGV. J lost 12 bases, V lost 5 bases, and 13 bases had no gene match. The CDR3 loop spans 15 amino acids. Amplification of TCR beta CDR3 regions was performed using RNA transcripts as template. An initial round of RT-PCR targeting the TCR CDR3 relied on the HTBI primer set. MiXCR was run by TCRdb on the multiplex PCR reads, yielding one entry per CDR3 protein. The data contain 210,000 or so distinct CDR3 sequences, roughly a sixth of them seen just once; the ten biggest clones take up 50%. Study-level points and caveats: Researchers found most expanded thyroid clonotypes above 0.001 in blood as well. Ophthalmopathy was identified by the model a median 6.5 months ahead of onset.

The gene calls are TRBV11-2 and TRBJ1-4; 9 nucleotides match TRBD1. Material for sequencing was blood. The TCR sequence derives from a man between 45 and 60 years old with Graves' hyperthyroidism. CDR3 in DNA: TGTGCCAGCAGCCCGGGGACAGGGCAGGCCGGAGAACTGTTTTTT. Amino acids: CASSPGTGQAGELFF.